A selection of T cell receptor beta chains follows, all from one sample in a study of identical twins. TCRdb called the 5' RACE reads again in MiXCR, with one record for every CDR3 protein. The table lists approximately 230,000 distinct CDR3 sequences, around 15% of them singletons. The material sequenced was memory (CD45RO+) T cells sorted from blood. These TCRs come from a woman aged 18-29 years in good health. Each CDR3 is given with its conserved first and last residue. Fields, in order: D gene, J gene, clone size, V gene, CDR3 DNA, CDR3 protein. The D gene is left open where the match is weak. Only part of the rows carry a size: once, few, many, or a class if the clone is expanded.

D gene: TRBD2; J gene: TRBJ2-1; clone size: -; V gene: TRBV7-2; CDR3 DNA: TGTGCCAGCAGCTACGGGAGGCGTAGCGGAGGCAATGAGCAGTTCTTC; CDR3 protein: CASSYGRRSGGNEQFF
D gene: -; J gene: TRBJ2-5; clone size: few; V gene: TRBV2; CDR3 DNA: TGTGCCAGCAGTGAGAACACCCGAGAGACCCAGTACTTC; CDR3 protein: CASSENTRETQYF
D gene: TRBD1; J gene: TRBJ2-7; clone size: -; V gene: TRBV3-1; CDR3 DNA: TGTGCCAGCAGCCAATCGACAGGGGTACTCTACGAGCAGTACTTC; CDR3 protein: CASSQSTGVLYEQYF
D gene: -; J gene: TRBJ2-3; clone size: -; V gene: TRBV30; CDR3 DNA: TGTGCCTGGAGTGAATGGGATACGCAGTATTTT; CDR3 protein: CAWSEWDTQYF
D gene: -; J gene: TRBJ2-1; clone size: few; V gene: TRBV15; CDR3 DNA: TGTGCCACCAGCAGCTCGAGGGGCGGGTGGACTAACAATGAGCAGTTCTTC; CDR3 protein: CATSSSRGGWTNNEQFF
D gene: -; J gene: TRBJ1-5; clone size: many; V gene: TRBV12-3/TRBV12-4; CDR3 DNA: TGTGCCAGCAGACTTAATACAGGGAATCAGCCCCAGCATTTT; CDR3 protein: CASRLNTGNQPQHF
D gene: -; J gene: TRBJ2-7; clone size: few; V gene: TRBV20-1; CDR3 DNA: TGCAGTGCTAGACAGCCTCTCACCTACGAGCAGTACTTC; CDR3 protein: CSARQPLTYEQYF
D gene: -; J gene: TRBJ2-1; clone size: -; V gene: TRBV7-6; CDR3 DNA: TGTGCCAGCAGCTTCGGACTTCCTTCCAATGAGCAGTTCTTC; CDR3 protein: CASSFGLPSNEQFF
D gene: TRBD2; J gene: TRBJ2-1; clone size: -; V gene: TRBV12-3/TRBV12-4; CDR3 DNA: TGTGCCAGCAGTCGGACTAGCGATAAGTTCTTC; CDR3 protein: CASSRTSDKFF
D gene: TRBD2; J gene: TRBJ2-1; clone size: -; V gene: TRBV11-2; CDR3 DNA: TGTGCCAGCAGCACCTTACTAGCGGGGGGGCTCAATGAGCAGTTCTTC; CDR3 protein: CASSTLLAGGLNEQFF
D gene: TRBD2; J gene: TRBJ2-1; clone size: few; V gene: TRBV4-1; CDR3 DNA: TGCGCCAGCAGCCAAGAGGGTCCTTGGACTAGCGGGAAGAATGAGCAGTTCTTC; CDR3 protein: CASSQEGPWTSGKNEQFF
D gene: TRBD1; J gene: TRBJ2-1; clone size: few; V gene: TRBV20-1; CDR3 DNA: TGCAGTGCTGAGGGACAGGGGCTCTACAATGAGCAGTTCTTC; CDR3 protein: CSAEGQGLYNEQFF
D gene: TRBD2; J gene: TRBJ2-7; clone size: -; V gene: TRBV7-2; CDR3 DNA: TGTGCCAGCAGCTTAGCCAGCGGGAGTAGGAATCGCTACGAGCAGTACTTC; CDR3 protein: CASSLASGSRNRYEQYF
D gene: -; J gene: TRBJ2-5; clone size: -; V gene: TRBV4-2; CDR3 DNA: TGTGCCAGCAGCCAAGCGGTCGAAGAGACCCAGTACTTC; CDR3 protein: CASSQAVEETQYF
D gene: -; J gene: TRBJ2-1; clone size: few; V gene: TRBV6-6; CDR3 DNA: TGTGCCAGCAGTGTGACAGACAATGAGCAGTTCTTC; CDR3 protein: CASSVTDNEQFF
D gene: -; J gene: TRBJ2-5; clone size: -; V gene: TRBV7-2; CDR3 DNA: TGTGCCAGCAGCCTCGTGGGGGGTTCGTCGACCCAGTACTTC; CDR3 protein: CASSLVGGSSTQYF
D gene: TRBD2; J gene: TRBJ2-5; clone size: -; V gene: TRBV20-1; CDR3 DNA: TGCAGTGCTAGAGGGACTAGCGGGAGGGCGTACCAAGAGACCCAGTACTTC; CDR3 protein: CSARGTSGRAYQETQYF
D gene: TRBD1; J gene: TRBJ1-5; clone size: -; V gene: TRBV19; CDR3 DNA: TGTGCCAGTAGTACGACAGGGGGTAAGGATCAGCCCCAGCATTTT; CDR3 protein: CASSTTGGKDQPQHF
D gene: -; J gene: TRBJ2-3; clone size: -; V gene: TRBV20-1; CDR3 DNA: TGCAGTGCTAGGCGGCTAGAAGGAGTAGATACGCAGTATTTT; CDR3 protein: CSARRLEGVDTQYF
D gene: -; J gene: TRBJ2-7; clone size: few; V gene: TRBV7-9; CDR3 DNA: TGTGCCAGCAGCTTATTGGACTACGAGCAGTACTTC; CDR3 protein: CASSLLDYEQYF
D gene: TRBD1; J gene: TRBJ1-6; clone size: few; V gene: TRBV5-1; CDR3 DNA: TGCGCCAGCAGCTTAGCCGGGACAGGGGACAATTCACCCCTCCACTTT; CDR3 protein: CASSLAGTGDNSPLHF
D gene: TRBD2; J gene: TRBJ2-7; clone size: -; V gene: TRBV20-1; CDR3 DNA: TGCAGTGCTAGAGCGGGGGGGCAGCAGTACTTC; CDR3 protein: CSARAGGQQYF
D gene: -; J gene: TRBJ2-3; clone size: -; V gene: TRBV6-6; CDR3 DNA: TGTGCCCATATGGGGGGGCAGGCAGATACGCAGTATTTT; CDR3 protein: CAHMGGQADTQYF
D gene: TRBD2; J gene: TRBJ2-3; clone size: few; V gene: TRBV5-6; CDR3 DNA: TGTGCCAGCAGTCGCGGGAGGGCCGGAGATACGCAGTATTTT; CDR3 protein: CASSRGRAGDTQYF
D gene: -; J gene: TRBJ2-3; clone size: -; V gene: TRBV5-1; CDR3 DNA: TGCGCCAGCAGCTTGACAGAATTGCCAGATACGCAGTATTTT; CDR3 protein: CASSLTELPDTQYF
D gene: -; J gene: TRBJ1-5; clone size: many; V gene: TRBV6-1; CDR3 DNA: TGTGCCAGCAGCCCTCTTCGACGGGCTTTAGGCAATCAGCCCCAGCATTTT; CDR3 protein: CASSPLRRALGNQPQHF
D gene: -; J gene: TRBJ1-2; clone size: many; V gene: TRBV5-5; CDR3 DNA: TGTGCCAGCAGCCACAGGGATAACTATGGCTACACCTTC; CDR3 protein: CASSHRDNYGYTF
D gene: -; J gene: TRBJ1-1; clone size: few; V gene: TRBV20-1; CDR3 DNA: TGCAGTGTTCCGTCCCTCTACTCCTTCACTGAAGCTTTCTTT; CDR3 protein: CSVPSLYSFTEAFF
D gene: -; J gene: TRBJ1-1; clone size: few; V gene: TRBV5-1; CDR3 DNA: TGCGCCAGCAGCGTCAGAACCGGGGGAGCTGAAGCTTTCTTT; CDR3 protein: CASSVRTGGAEAFF
D gene: -; J gene: TRBJ2-6; clone size: -; V gene: TRBV14; CDR3 DNA: TGTGCCAGCAGCCAACCACGCCTTTCAGCCGCTGGGGCCAACGTCCTGACTTTC; CDR3 protein: CASSQPRLSAAGANVLTF
D gene: -; J gene: TRBJ2-5; clone size: few; V gene: TRBV20-1; CDR3 DNA: TGCAGTGCTAGCCCCCTCACTAGCAGCCAAGAGACCCAGTACTTC; CDR3 protein: CSASPLTSSQETQYF
D gene: -; J gene: TRBJ2-7; clone size: -; V gene: TRBV20-1; CDR3 DNA: TGCAGTGCCTTACGGCAGGTCCACGAGCAGTACTTC; CDR3 protein: CSALRQVHEQYF
D gene: -; J gene: TRBJ1-5; clone size: few; V gene: TRBV20-1; CDR3 DNA: TGCAGTGCTATGGGTGCAGCGCTGGGGCAGCCCCAGCATTTT; CDR3 protein: CSAMGAALGQPQHF
D gene: -; J gene: TRBJ2-3; clone size: few; V gene: TRBV15; CDR3 DNA: TGTGCCACCAGCAGAGTTTGGGGGGCCTCAGATACGCAGTATTTT; CDR3 protein: CATSRVWGASDTQYF
D gene: TRBD1; J gene: TRBJ2-1; clone size: -; V gene: TRBV18; CDR3 DNA: TGTGCCAGCTCCCGAGGACAGGGGGTCGATGAGCAGTTCTTC; CDR3 protein: CASSRGQGVDEQFF
D gene: -; J gene: TRBJ2-2; clone size: -; V gene: TRBV7-6; CDR3 DNA: TGTGCCAGCAGCGAGGGACATTCGAACACCGGGGAGCTGTTTTTT; CDR3 protein: CASSEGHSNTGELFF
D gene: -; J gene: TRBJ1-4; clone size: many; V gene: TRBV6-1; CDR3 DNA: TGTGCCAGCAGAACCCTGTGGGCCCGCGGTGGTGAAAAACTGTTTTTT; CDR3 protein: CASRTLWARGGEKLFF
D gene: -; J gene: TRBJ2-1; clone size: few; V gene: TRBV14; CDR3 DNA: TGTGCCAGCAGCCTCCTACCATTCTCCTACAATGAGCAGTTCTTC; CDR3 protein: CASSLLPFSYNEQFF
D gene: -; J gene: TRBJ2-7; clone size: -; V gene: TRBV5-1; CDR3 DNA: TGCGCCAGCAGCTTGGTTGTGGGTTCCTACGAGCAGTACTTC; CDR3 protein: CASSLVVGSYEQYF
D gene: TRBD2; J gene: TRBJ2-1; clone size: -; V gene: TRBV6-2/TRBV6-3; CDR3 DNA: TGTGCCAGTTTAGCGGGTACCTCCTACAATGAGCAGTTCTTC; CDR3 protein: CASLAGTSYNEQFF
D gene: TRBD2; J gene: TRBJ2-5; clone size: few; V gene: TRBV20-1; CDR3 DNA: TGCAGTGCTAGTAGCGGGGGCGAGACCCAGTACTTC; CDR3 protein: CSASSGGETQYF
D gene: -; J gene: TRBJ2-2; clone size: many; V gene: TRBV19; CDR3 DNA: TGTGCCAGTATCAGGAGTACCTCTGGCGGGGAGCTGTTTTTT; CDR3 protein: CASIRSTSGGELFF
D gene: -; J gene: TRBJ2-5; clone size: few; V gene: TRBV9; CDR3 DNA: TGTGCCAGCAGCGTAGGCCAGGGGAGTGAGGAGACCCAGTACTTC; CDR3 protein: CASSVGQGSEETQYF
D gene: -; J gene: TRBJ2-5; clone size: -; V gene: TRBV11-2; CDR3 DNA: TGTGCCAGCAGCTTAGATCTCTCTCCGACAGGATCCCAAGAGACCCAGTACTTC; CDR3 protein: CASSLDLSPTGSQETQYF
D gene: TRBD2; J gene: TRBJ2-3; clone size: -; V gene: TRBV20-1; CDR3 DNA: TGCAGTGCTACAAGACTAGCGGGCACAGATACGCAGTATTTT; CDR3 protein: CSATRLAGTDTQYF
D gene: TRBD1; J gene: TRBJ1-5; clone size: -; V gene: TRBV12-3/TRBV12-4; CDR3 DNA: TGTGCCAGCAGTTTCCAGGGGGCAGCAGGGCAGCCCCAGCATTTT; CDR3 protein: CASSFQGAAGQPQHF
D gene: TRBD1; J gene: TRBJ1-2; clone size: many; V gene: TRBV6-1; CDR3 DNA: TGTGCCAGCAGACGACAGGGAAAGGGGTATGGCTACACCTTC; CDR3 protein: CASRRQGKGYGYTF
D gene: -; J gene: TRBJ1-1; clone size: -; V gene: TRBV20-1; CDR3 DNA: TGCAGTGCTGGAATAGTAAGGGGGGGTAACACTGAAGCTTTCTTT; CDR3 protein: CSAGIVRGGNTEAFF
D gene: -; J gene: TRBJ1-2; clone size: -; V gene: TRBV20-1; CDR3 DNA: TGCAGTGCTAGCAAGGGACGGAACTATGGCTACACCTTC; CDR3 protein: CSASKGRNYGYTF
D gene: -; J gene: TRBJ1-1; clone size: -; V gene: TRBV20-1; CDR3 DNA: TGCAGTGCTCCCAAAGTGAACACTGAAGCTTTCTTT; CDR3 protein: CSAPKVNTEAFF
D gene: -; J gene: TRBJ1-3; clone size: many; V gene: TRBV20-1; CDR3 DNA: TGCAGTGCCGAACTTGGGGGAAACACCATATATTTT; CDR3 protein: CSAELGGNTIYF
D gene: TRBD1; J gene: TRBJ1-1; clone size: -; V gene: TRBV12-3/TRBV12-4; CDR3 DNA: TGTGCCAGCAGCAACCGGGACAGCCGAGCCACTGAGGCTTTCTTT; CDR3 protein: CASSNRDSRATEAFF
D gene: -; J gene: TRBJ2-3; clone size: many; V gene: TRBV29-1; CDR3 DNA: TGCAGCGTTGAAGATCGGGGGACAAACACAGATACGCAGTATTTT; CDR3 protein: CSVEDRGTNTDTQYF
D gene: -; J gene: TRBJ1-5; clone size: many; V gene: TRBV5-5; CDR3 DNA: TGTGCCAGCAGCTTGGGGGCAGGTCCGGGCCAGCCCCAGCATTTT; CDR3 protein: CASSLGAGPGQPQHF
D gene: -; J gene: TRBJ2-4; clone size: many; V gene: TRBV29-1; CDR3 DNA: TGCAGCGTACAGCCTATAGCCAAAAACATTCAGTACTTC; CDR3 protein: CSVQPIAKNIQYF
D gene: TRBD1; J gene: TRBJ2-5; clone size: few; V gene: TRBV4-3; CDR3 DNA: TGCGCCATCAGCAAAGAGGGGGCAGGGGTAGAGACCCAGTACTTC; CDR3 protein: CAISKEGAGVETQYF
D gene: TRBD2; J gene: TRBJ2-1; clone size: -; V gene: TRBV11-2; CDR3 DNA: TGTGCCAGCACTAGCGGGAGTAGACCCCAGGAGCAGTTCTTC; CDR3 protein: CASTSGSRPQEQFF
D gene: -; J gene: TRBJ1-6; clone size: -; V gene: TRBV6-5; CDR3 DNA: TGTGCCAGCAGTTACTCTTATAGGGACGGCTCACCCCTCCACTTT; CDR3 protein: CASSYSYRDGSPLHF
D gene: -; J gene: TRBJ1-1; clone size: -; V gene: TRBV12-3/TRBV12-4; CDR3 DNA: TGTGCCAGCAGTCCCGGCAGGGGTTTGGGGGCTTTCTTT; CDR3 protein: CASSPGRGLGAFF
D gene: TRBD2; J gene: TRBJ2-2; clone size: -; V gene: TRBV7-9; CDR3 DNA: TGTGCCAGCAGCTTAGCCGGAGCGGGAGTGAAGAGCGGGGAGCTGTTTTTT; CDR3 protein: CASSLAGAGVKSGELFF